This T cell receptor beta chain was retrieved from a study of graft-versus-host responses after intestinal transplantation. Across the whole study: Recipients had multivisceral, liver-intestinal, or isolated intestinal transplants. Tacrolimus plus steroids were given to all recipients for roughly 3 years, preceded by anti-thymocyte globulin induction.

Assay used: immunoSEQ multiplex PCR; TCRdb lists only in-frame clones, some missing. The table lists over 8,500 clones, around 30% of them singletons. The CDR3 sequence is 13 residues long. The germline V gene encodes CDR1 MNHEY and CDR2 SVGAGI. V lost 2 bases, J lost 2 bases, and 6 bases lay in between. The authors plated about 200,000 CFSE-labeled responder cells with about 200,000 irradiated, violet-dye-labeled stimulator cells. The study, taken as a whole, reports: Association was observed between peak circulating GvH clone levels and early post-transplant HvG declines.

V gene TRBV6-5 combines with J gene TRBJ1-2; D remains unclear. The source material was alloreactive CD8+ T cells from a mixed lymphocyte reaction culture, sampled before intestinal transplant. Subset given: CFSE-low proliferating T cells sorted from approximately 6-day pre-transplant mixed lymphocyte reaction (GvH or HvG direction). This receptor was obtained from a human patient who received an intestinal transplant. The DNA of the CDR3 is TGTGCCAGCAGTTACGGGCAGAACTATGGCTACACCTTC. Translated: CASSYGQNYGYTF.